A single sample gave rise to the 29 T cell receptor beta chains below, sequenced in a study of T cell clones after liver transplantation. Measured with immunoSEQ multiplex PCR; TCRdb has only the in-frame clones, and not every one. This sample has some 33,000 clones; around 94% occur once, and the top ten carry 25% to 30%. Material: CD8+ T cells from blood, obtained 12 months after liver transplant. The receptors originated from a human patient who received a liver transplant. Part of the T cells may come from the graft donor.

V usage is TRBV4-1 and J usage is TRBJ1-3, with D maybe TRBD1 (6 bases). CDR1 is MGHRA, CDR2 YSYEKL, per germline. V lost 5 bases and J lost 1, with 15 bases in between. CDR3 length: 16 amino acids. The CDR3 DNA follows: TGCGCCAGCAGCTCGCTACAGGGTTCTTCTGGAAACACCATATATTTT. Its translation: CASSSLQGSSGNTIYF.

The CDR3 loop reads CASSLPVTDTQYF. The CDR3 DNA reads TGTGCCAGCAGCTTACCAGTTACAGATACGCAGTATTTT. This chain links TRBV7-9 with TRBJ2-3; D unclear. The V gene lost 2 bases and the J gene lost 3 bases, with 6 bases spanning the gap. This CDR3 region has 13 residues. The germline V gene encodes CDR1 SEHNR and CDR2 FQNEAQ (reference sequence).

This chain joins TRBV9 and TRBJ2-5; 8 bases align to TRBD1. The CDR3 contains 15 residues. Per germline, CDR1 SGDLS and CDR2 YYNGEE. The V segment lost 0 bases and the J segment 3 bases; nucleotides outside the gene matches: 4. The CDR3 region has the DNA TGTGCCAGCAGCGTAGGGGACAGGAAGAAAGAGACCCAGTACTTC. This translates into CASSVGDRKKETQYF. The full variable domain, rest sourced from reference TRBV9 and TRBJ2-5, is DSGVTQTPKHLITATGQRVTLRCSPRSGDLSVYWYQQSLDQGLQFLIQYYNGEERAKGNILERFSAQQFPDLHSELNLSSLELGDSALYFCASSVGDRKKETQYFGPGTRLLVL.

DNA of the CDR3: TGCGCCAGCAGCTCGAAATCAGAATCTCGCGGTGAAGCTTTCTTT. Its translation: CASSSKSESRGEAFF. The genes are TRBV5-1 and TRBJ1-1; no clear D gene. Germline loops: CDR1 SGHRS, CDR2 YFSETQ. Trimming took 3 bases from V and 7 from J, leaving 19 bases between them. The CDR3 length is 15 residues. The whole variable domain, filled in from reference TRBV5-1 and TRBJ1-1, reads KAGVTQTPRYLIKTRGQQVTLSCSPISGHRSVSWYQQTPGQGLQFLFEYFSETQRNKGNFPGRFSGRQFSNSRSEMNVSTLELGDSALYLCASSSKSESRGEAFFGQGTRLTVV.

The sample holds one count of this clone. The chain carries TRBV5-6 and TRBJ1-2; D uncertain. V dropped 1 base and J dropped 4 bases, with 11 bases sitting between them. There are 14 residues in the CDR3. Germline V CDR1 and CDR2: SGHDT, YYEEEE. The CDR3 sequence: CASSLWEGTYGYTF. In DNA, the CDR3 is TGTGCCAGCAGCTTGTGGGAGGGAACCTATGGCTACACCTTC.

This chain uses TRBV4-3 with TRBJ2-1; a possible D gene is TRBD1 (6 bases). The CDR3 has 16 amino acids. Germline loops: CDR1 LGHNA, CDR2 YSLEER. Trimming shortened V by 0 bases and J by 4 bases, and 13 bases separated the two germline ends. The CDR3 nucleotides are TGCGCCAGCAGCCAAGATCGAGGGGGTAATTACAATGAGCAGTTCTTC. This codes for CASSQDRGGNYNEQFF.

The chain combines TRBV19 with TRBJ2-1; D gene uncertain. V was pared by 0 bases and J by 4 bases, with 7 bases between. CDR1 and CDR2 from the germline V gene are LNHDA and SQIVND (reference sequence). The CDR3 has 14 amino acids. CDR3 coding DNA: TGTGCCAGTAGTATAGACCCACTATACAATGAGCAGTTCTTC. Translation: CASSIDPLYNEQFF.

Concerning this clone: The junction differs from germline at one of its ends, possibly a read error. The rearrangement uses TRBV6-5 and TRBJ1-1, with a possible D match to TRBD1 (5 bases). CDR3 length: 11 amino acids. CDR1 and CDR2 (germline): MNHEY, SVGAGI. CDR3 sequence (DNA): TGTGCCAGCAGCTTCGGGGGGGTATCGATCTTT. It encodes CASSFGGVSIF.

The DNA of the CDR3 is TGTGCCAGCAGCTCTTCCAGGGGGAGTGAAAAACTGTTTTTT. It translates to CASSSSRGSEKLFF. This chain uses TRBV9 with TRBJ1-4; 7 bases map to TRBD1. This CDR3 has 14 amino acids. The trim removed 4 bases at V and 7 bases at J, leaving 7 bases unmatched. From germline, CDR1 is SGDLS and CDR2 YYNGEE.

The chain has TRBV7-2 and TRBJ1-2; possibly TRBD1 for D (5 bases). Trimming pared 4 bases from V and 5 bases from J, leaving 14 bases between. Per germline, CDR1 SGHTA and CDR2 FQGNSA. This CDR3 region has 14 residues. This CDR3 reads CASSSDPGTYGYTF. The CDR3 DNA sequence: TGTGCCAGCAGCTCAGACCCAGGGACTTATGGCTACACCTTC.

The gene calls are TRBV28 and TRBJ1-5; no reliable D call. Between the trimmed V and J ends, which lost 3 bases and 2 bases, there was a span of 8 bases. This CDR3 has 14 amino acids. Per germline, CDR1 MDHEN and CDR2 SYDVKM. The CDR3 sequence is CASSLRVGNQPQHF. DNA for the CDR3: TGTGCCAGCAGTTTGAGGGTTGGCAATCAGCCCCAGCATTTT. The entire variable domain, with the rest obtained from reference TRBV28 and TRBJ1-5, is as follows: DVKVTQSSRYLVKRTGEKVFLECVQDMDHENMFWYRQDPGLGLRLIYFSYDVKMKEKGDIPEGYSVSREKKERFSLILESASTNQTSMYLCASSLRVGNQPQHFGDGTRLSIL.

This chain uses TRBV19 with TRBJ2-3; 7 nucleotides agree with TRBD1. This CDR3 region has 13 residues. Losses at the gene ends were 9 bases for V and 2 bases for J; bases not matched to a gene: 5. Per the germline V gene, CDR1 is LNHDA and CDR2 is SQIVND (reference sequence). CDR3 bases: TGTGCCAGCACGGGACAGCACACAGATACGCAGTATTTT. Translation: CASTGQHTDTQYF.

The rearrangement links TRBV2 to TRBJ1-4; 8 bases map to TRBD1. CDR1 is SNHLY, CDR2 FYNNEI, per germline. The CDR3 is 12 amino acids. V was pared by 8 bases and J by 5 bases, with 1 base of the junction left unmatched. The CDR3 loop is CASRQGNEKLFF. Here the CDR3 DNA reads TGTGCCAGCCGACAGGGGAATGAAAAACTGTTTTTT.

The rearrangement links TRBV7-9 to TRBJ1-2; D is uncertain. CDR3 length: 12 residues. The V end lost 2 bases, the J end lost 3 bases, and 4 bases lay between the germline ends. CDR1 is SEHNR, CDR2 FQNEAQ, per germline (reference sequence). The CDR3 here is CASSLYDYGYTF. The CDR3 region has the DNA TGTGCCAGCAGCTTATATGACTATGGCTACACCTTC. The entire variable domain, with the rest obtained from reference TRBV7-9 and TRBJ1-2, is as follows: DTGVSQNPRHKITKRGQNVTFRCDPISEHNRLYWYRQTLGQGPEFLTYFQNEAQLEKSRLLSDRFSAERPKGSFSTLEIQRTEQGDSAMYLCASSLYDYGYTFGSGTRLTVV.

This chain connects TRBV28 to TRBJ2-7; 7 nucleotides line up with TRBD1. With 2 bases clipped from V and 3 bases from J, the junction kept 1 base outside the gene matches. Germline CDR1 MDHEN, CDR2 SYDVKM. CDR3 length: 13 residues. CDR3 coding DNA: TGTGCCAGCAGTTTAGGACAGGTCTACGAGCAGTACTTC. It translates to CASSLGQVYEQYF.

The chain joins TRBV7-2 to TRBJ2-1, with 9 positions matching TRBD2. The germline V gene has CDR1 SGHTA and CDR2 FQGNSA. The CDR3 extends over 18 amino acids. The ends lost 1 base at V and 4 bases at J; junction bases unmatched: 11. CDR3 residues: CASSLESVLAGDYNEQFF. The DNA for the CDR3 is TGTGCCAGCAGCTTAGAGTCGGTTTTAGCGGGAGATTACAATGAGCAGTTCTTC.

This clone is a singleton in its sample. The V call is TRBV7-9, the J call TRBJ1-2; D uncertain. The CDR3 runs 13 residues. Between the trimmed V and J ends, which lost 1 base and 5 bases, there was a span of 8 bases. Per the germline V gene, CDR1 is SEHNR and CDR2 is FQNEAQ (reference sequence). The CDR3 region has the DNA TGTGCCAGCAGCTTAGTGTCCGCATATGGCTACACCTTC. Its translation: CASSLVSAYGYTF.

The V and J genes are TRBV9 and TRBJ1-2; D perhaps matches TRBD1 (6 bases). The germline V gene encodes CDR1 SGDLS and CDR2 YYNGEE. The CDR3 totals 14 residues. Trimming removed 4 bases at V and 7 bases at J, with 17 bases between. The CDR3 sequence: CASSPTRGVGGYTF. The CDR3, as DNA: TGTGCCAGCAGCCCAACGAGGGGGGTCGGTGGCTACACCTTC. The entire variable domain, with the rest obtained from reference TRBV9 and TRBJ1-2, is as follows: DSGVTQTPKHLITATGQRVTLRCSPRSGDLSVYWYQQSLDQGLQFLIQYYNGEERAKGNILERFSAQQFPDLHSELNLSSLELGDSALYFCASSPTRGVGGYTFGSGTRLTVV.

The CDR3 DNA sequence: TGTGCCAGCAGCTTAGAAAGGACAGGCTCCTACGAGCAGTACTTC. It yields the protein CASSLERTGSYEQYF. V and J are TRBV7-6 and TRBJ2-7; 7 nucleotides align to TRBD1. Trimming cost V 1 base and J 0 bases; bases outside gene matches: 3. This CDR3 has 15 residues. CDR1 and CDR2 from the germline V gene are SGHVS and FNYEAQ.

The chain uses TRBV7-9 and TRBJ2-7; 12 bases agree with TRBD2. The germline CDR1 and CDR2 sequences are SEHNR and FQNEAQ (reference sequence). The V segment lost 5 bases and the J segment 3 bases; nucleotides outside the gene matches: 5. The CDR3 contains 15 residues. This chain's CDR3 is CASSLGTSGFYEQYF. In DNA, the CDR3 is TGTGCCAGCAGCCTCGGGACTAGCGGGTTCTACGAGCAGTACTTC. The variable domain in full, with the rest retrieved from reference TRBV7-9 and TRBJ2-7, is DTGVSQNPRHKITKRGQNVTFRCDPISEHNRLYWYRQTLGQGPEFLTYFQNEAQLEKSRLLSDRFSAERPKGSFSTLEIQRTEQGDSAMYLCASSLGTSGFYEQYFGPGTRLTVT.

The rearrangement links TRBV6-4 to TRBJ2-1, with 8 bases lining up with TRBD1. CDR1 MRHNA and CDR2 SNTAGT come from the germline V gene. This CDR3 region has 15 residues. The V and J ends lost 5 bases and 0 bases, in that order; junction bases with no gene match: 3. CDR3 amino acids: CASSTGGNSYNEQFF. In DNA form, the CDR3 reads TGTGCCAGCAGTACAGGGGGGAACTCCTACAATGAGCAGTTCTTC.

CDR3 bases: TGTGCCAGCAGTGCAGTGGGACAAGTTAGCAATCAGCCCCAGCATTTT. Protein: CASSAVGQVSNQPQHF. The chain employs TRBV28 and TRBJ1-5; D may be TRBD1 (6 bases). CDR1 is MDHEN and CDR2 is SYDVKM in the germline V gene. V was clipped by 5 bases and J by 0 bases, with 14 bases between them. The CDR3 contains 16 residues. Complete variable domain (other parts from reference TRBV28 and TRBJ1-5): DVKVTQSSRYLVKRTGEKVFLECVQDMDHENMFWYRQDPGLGLRLIYFSYDVKMKEKGDIPEGYSVSREKKERFSLILESASTNQTSMYLCASSAVGQVSNQPQHFGDGTRLSIL.

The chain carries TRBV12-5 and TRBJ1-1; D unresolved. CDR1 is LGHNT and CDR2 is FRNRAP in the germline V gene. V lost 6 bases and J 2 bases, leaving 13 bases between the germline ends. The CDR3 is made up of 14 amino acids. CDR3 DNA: TGTGCTAGTGGGCTGGGAGGGCCAAACACTGAAGCTTTCTTT. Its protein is CASGLGGPNTEAFF. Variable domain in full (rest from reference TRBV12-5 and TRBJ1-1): DARVTQTPRHKVTEMGQEVTMRCQPILGHNTVFWYRQTMMQGLELLAYFRNRAPLDDSGMPKDRFSAEMPDATLATLKIQPSEPRDSAVYFCASGLGGPNTEAFFGQGTRLTVV.

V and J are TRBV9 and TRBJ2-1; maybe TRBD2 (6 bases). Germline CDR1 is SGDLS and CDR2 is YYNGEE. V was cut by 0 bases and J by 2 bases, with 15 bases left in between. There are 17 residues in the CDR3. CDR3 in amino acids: CASSVDISGAPYNEQFF. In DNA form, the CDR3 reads TGTGCCAGCAGCGTAGATATTAGCGGAGCGCCCTACAATGAGCAGTTCTTC.

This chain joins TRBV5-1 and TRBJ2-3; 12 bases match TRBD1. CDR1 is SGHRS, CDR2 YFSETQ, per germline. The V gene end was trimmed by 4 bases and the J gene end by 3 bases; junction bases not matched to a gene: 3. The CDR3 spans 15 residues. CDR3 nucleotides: TGCGCCAGCAGCCAGGGACAGGGGGCAACAGATACGCAGTATTTT. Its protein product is CASSQGQGATDTQYF.

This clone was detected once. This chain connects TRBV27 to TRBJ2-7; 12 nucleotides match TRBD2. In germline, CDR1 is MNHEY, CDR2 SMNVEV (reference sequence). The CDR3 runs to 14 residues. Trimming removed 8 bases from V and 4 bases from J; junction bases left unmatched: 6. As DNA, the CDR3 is TGTGCCAGCGGACGGACTAGCGGGATTTACGAGCAGTACTTC. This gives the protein CASGRTSGIYEQYF.

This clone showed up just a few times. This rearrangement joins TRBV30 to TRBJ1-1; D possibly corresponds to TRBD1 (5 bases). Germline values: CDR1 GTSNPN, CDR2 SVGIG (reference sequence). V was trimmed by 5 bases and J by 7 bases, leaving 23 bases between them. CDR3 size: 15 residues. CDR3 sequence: CAWLGEISGPLEAFF. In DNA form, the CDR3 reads TGTGCCTGGTTGGGGGAGATATCCGGTCCCCTTGAAGCTTTCTTT.

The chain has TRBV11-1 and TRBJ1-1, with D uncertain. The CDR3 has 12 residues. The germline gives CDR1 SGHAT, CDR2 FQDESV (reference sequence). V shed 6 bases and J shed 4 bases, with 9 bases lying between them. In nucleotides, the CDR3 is TGTGCCAGCAGAGATAGATTCACTGAAGCTTTCTTT. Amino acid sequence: CASRDRFTEAFF.

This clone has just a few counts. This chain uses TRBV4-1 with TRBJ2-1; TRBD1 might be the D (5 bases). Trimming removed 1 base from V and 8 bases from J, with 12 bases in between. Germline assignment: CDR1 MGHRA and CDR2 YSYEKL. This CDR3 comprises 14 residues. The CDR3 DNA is TGCGCCAGCAGCCAAGGGACAAGGGCCGATGAGCAGTTCTTC. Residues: CASSQGTRADEQFF.